This T cell receptor beta chain originates from a study of identical twins. Study-level points and caveats: Diverse VJ usage suggested most zero-insertion clonotypes were not invariant T cells.

CDR1 is MNHEY and CDR2 is SMNVEV in the germline V gene (reference sequence). The junction had 8 bases not matched to a gene; V was cut back by 10 bases and J by 4 bases. CDR3 length: 15 residues. From the 5' RACE reads, TCRdb called clonotypes with MiXCR, one entry per CDR3 protein. The sample shows 700,000 to 950,000 distinct CDR3 sequences, 12% of them seen only once. Note on this clonotype: Antigen: not known.

Another study also made use of these data, one on yellow fever vaccine responses in identical twins. As that report states: Reportedly, the T cell response mounted by twins to vaccine seemed partly convergent, partly personalized.

The TCR comes from a young woman in good health. The sequenced sample consisted of PBMCs. The V and J genes are TRBV27 and TRBJ2-2, with TRBD1 identical over 11 bases. The chain's CDR3 is CATGTDRGPTGELFF. The CDR3 nucleotides are TGTGCCACAGGGACGGACAGGGGGCCCACCGGGGAGCTGTTTTTT.